This paragraph reports one T cell receptor (beta chain). Its antigen remains unknown. This sample is drawn from a study of cytomegalovirus exposure and HLA in healthy donors. The study ran its PCR with 60 Vbeta and 13 Jbeta primers. Data came from immunoSEQ multiplex PCR; TCRdb stores just in-frame clones and leaves some out. The sample lists some 110,000 clones; less than 85% were seen once. J lost 4 bases, V lost 4 bases, and 7 bases had no gene match. The CDR3 spans 14 residues. The germline V gene encodes CDR1 SNHLY and CDR2 FYNNEI. Study outcomes and limitations: Roughly uniform sequencing depth across donors was assumed, possibly incorrectly.

The specimen was PBMCs. The sequence was obtained from a man in his sixties in good health and CMV-seronegative. The chain uses TRBV2 and TRBJ2-7, with TRBD1 matching over 7 bases. The CDR3 DNA reads TGTGCCAGCAGTGTTTTACAGGGGCCATACGAGCAGTACGTC. Its translation: CASSVLQGPYEQYV.